Presented here are 23 T cell receptor beta chains from one specimen sequenced in a study of T cells in Graves' hyperthyroidism and ophthalmopathy. The CDR3 regions of TCR beta were amplified from RNA transcripts. A set of HTBI primers served as the primers for a first-round RT-PCR of the TCR CDR3. TCRdb reprocessed the multiplex PCR reads with MiXCR, giving one entry per CDR3 protein. The data contain approximately 690,000 distinct CDR3 sequences, 20% of them singletons. The source material was blood. Receptors were obtained from a man younger than 40 with Graves' ophthalmopathy.

This clonotype was recorded at least ten times. The rearrangement joins TRBV27 to TRBJ1-1, with TRBD1 identical over 7 bases. V lost 6 bases and J lost 8; bases outside the gene matches: 3. The CDR3 runs to 11 residues. CDR1 is MNHEY, CDR2 SMNVEV, per germline (reference sequence). Here the CDR3 reads CASREGAEAFF. DNA of the CDR3: TGTGCCAGCAGAGAGGGGGCCGAAGCTTTCTTT.

The chain uses TRBV28 and TRBJ2-7; 8 nucleotides line up with TRBD1. With 5 bases clipped from V and 4 bases from J, the junction kept 7 bases outside the gene matches. Germline loops: CDR1 MDHEN, CDR2 SYDVKM. The length of the CDR3 is 14 residues. CDR3 sequence (DNA): TGTGCCAGCAGTCTTCCGGGACAGGTTTACGAGCAGTACTTC. Encoded protein: CASSLPGQVYEQYF.

This clonotype showed up just once. The gene calls are TRBV29-1 and TRBJ2-2; possibly TRBD2 for D (6 bases). CDR1 and CDR2 from the germline V gene are SQVTM and ANQGSEA. Trimming took 4 bases from V and 7 from J, leaving 13 bases between them. This CDR3 contains 13 residues. The CDR3 here is CSVGSGAGGELFF. The CDR3 nucleotides read TGCAGCGTTGGGTCGGGAGCGGGCGGGGAGCTGTTTTTT.

A few counts support this clonotype. CDR3 nucleotides: TGTGCCAGCAGCTTAGGCGGGGGCCGTTCTTTTGAGACCCAGTACTTC. Encoded protein: CASSLGGGRSFETQYF. The chain is built from TRBV7-2 and TRBJ2-5, with TRBD2 as a possible D gene (7 bases). CDR1 is SGHTA, CDR2 FQGNSA, per germline. The CDR3 is 16 residues long. V was clipped by 1 base and J by 5 bases, with 17 bases between them.

The chain uses TRBV2 and TRBJ1-5; D gene unclear. Trimming took off 8 bases at V and 3 bases at J, with 26 bases between the two ends. Germline CDR1 reads SNHLY; CDR2 reads FYNNEI. The CDR3 covers 18 residues. The CDR3 spells CASSPRRNDGVINQPQHF. CDR3 DNA sequence: TGTGCCAGCTCACCACGGCGGAATGACGGGGTTATCAATCAGCCCCAGCATTTT.

The chain couples TRBV7-2 to TRBJ2-7; D might be TRBD2 (7 bases). The V end lost 5 bases, the J end lost 0 bases, and 17 bases lay between the germline ends. Looked up from germline, CDR1 is SGHTA and CDR2 is FQGNSA. The CDR3 length is 16 residues. The CDR3 loop is CASSERGGMTSYEQYF. CDR3 DNA: TGTGCCAGCAGCGAGAGGGGGGGGATGACCTCCTACGAGCAGTACTTC. Full variable domain (rest looked up from reference TRBV7-2 and TRBJ2-7): GAGVSQSPSNKVTEKGKDVELRCDPISGHTALYWYRQSLGQGLEFLIYFQGNSAPDKSGLPSDRFSAERTGGSVSTLTIQRTQQEDSAVYLCASSERGGMTSYEQYFGPGTRLTVT.

The chain carries TRBV9 and TRBJ2-7, with TRBD2 matching over 9 bases. The CDR3 sequence is 14 residues long. Trimming removed 4 bases from V and 4 bases from J; junction bases left unmatched: 6. Germline V gives CDR1 SGDLS, CDR2 YYNGEE. CDR3 nucleotides: TGTGCCAGCAGCCCACGGACTAGCGTGTACGAGCAGTACTTC. Translating gives CASSPRTSVYEQYF.

The rearrangement joins TRBV6-1 to TRBJ2-3; TRBD2 matches at 8 bases. The V gene's germline CDR1 is MNHNS and CDR2 SASEGT. Trimming removed 5 bases from V and 2 bases from J; junction bases left unmatched: 3. The CDR3 is 14 amino acids. The CDR3 DNA sequence: TGTGCCAGCAGTCGGACTAGCCTCACAGATACGCAGTATTTT. Protein sequence: CASSRTSLTDTQYF.

The chain has TRBV7-3 and TRBJ2-2, with TRBD2 as a possible D gene (5 bases). The CDR3 spans 18 residues. V lost 1 base and J lost 0, with 15 bases in between. Germline CDR1 reads SGHTA; CDR2 reads FQGTGA. This chain's CDR3 is CASSLSSVARANTGELFF. The CDR3 nucleotides are TGTGCCAGCAGCTTAAGTTCGGTGGCGCGGGCGAACACCGGGGAGCTGTTTTTT.

This clonotype has just a few counts. The chain is built from TRBV28 and TRBJ2-3, with TRBD1 matching 8 bases. The V gene end was trimmed by 5 bases and the J gene end by 7 bases; junction bases not matched to a gene: 14. This CDR3 has 16 residues. Germline CDR1 is MDHEN and CDR2 is SYDVKM. CDR3 residues: CASSHEAGGLTNTQYF. The CDR3 nucleotides are TGTGCCAGCAGTCATGAGGCAGGGGGCCTCACGAATACGCAGTATTTT.

This chain connects TRBV12-3 or TRBV12-4 to TRBJ2-3; TRBD2 agrees at 8 bases. V lost 2 bases to trimming and J lost 5 bases; unmatched junction nucleotides: 12. The CDR3 extends over 17 amino acids. CDR3 region: CASSLSLQLAVGDTQYF. The DNA for the CDR3 is TGTGCCAGCAGTTTATCCCTCCAACTAGCGGTGGGAGATACGCAGTATTTT.

This clonotype occurred a few times. This chain joins TRBV29-1 and TRBJ2-7; D is unclear. Germline CDR1 reads SQVTM; CDR2 reads ANQGSEA. Trimming took off 2 bases at V and 2 bases at J, with 7 bases between the two ends. The CDR3 consists of 12 residues. The CDR3 reads CSVEMAPYEQYF. CDR3 sequence (DNA): TGCAGCGTTGAAATGGCCCCCTACGAGCAGTACTTC.

V gene TRBV12-5 combines with J gene TRBJ2-1; no firm D call. Trimming took 4 bases from V and 0 from J, leaving 7 bases between them. The germline CDR1 and CDR2 sequences are LGHNT and FRNRAP. There are 14 residues in the CDR3. The DNA of the CDR3 is TGTGCTAGTGGTTCCCCATCCTCCTACAATGAGCAGTTCTTC. It specifies CASGSPSSYNEQFF. The whole variable domain, remainder taken from reference TRBV12-5 and TRBJ2-1, is DARVTQTPRHKVTEMGQEVTMRCQPILGHNTVFWYRQTMMQGLELLAYFRNRAPLDDSGMPKDRFSAEMPDATLATLKIQPSEPRDSAVYFCASGSPSSYNEQFFGPGTRLTVL.

The chain couples TRBV19 to TRBJ1-1, with a possible D match to TRBD1 (5 bases). CDR3 size: 11 residues. Trimming took 8 bases from V and 1 from J, leaving 5 bases between them. Germline values: CDR1 LNHDA, CDR2 SQIVND (reference sequence). For the CDR3, the DNA is TGTGCCAGTCAGGGGAACACTGAAGCTTTCTTT. Its protein product is CASQGNTEAFF. The full variable domain, rest sourced from reference TRBV19 and TRBJ1-1, is DGGITQSPKYLFRKEGQNVTLSCEQNLNHDAMYWYRQDPGQGLRLIYYSQIVNDFQKGDIAEGYSVSREKKESFPLTVTSAQKNPTAFYLCASQGNTEAFFGQGTRLTVV.

This rearrangement joins TRBV11-2 to TRBJ1-3; D not resolved. CDR1 and CDR2 (germline): SGHAT, FQNNGV. The CDR3 length is 14 residues. V was pared by 0 bases and J by 7 bases, with 10 bases between. CDR3 region: CASSLDHGSNTIYF. The CDR3, as DNA: TGTGCCAGCAGCTTAGATCATGGGTCGAACACCATATATTTT.

This clonotype was seen repeatedly, ten times or more. This chain connects TRBV5-4 to TRBJ2-3; TRBD2 matches at 11 bases. The CDR3 totals 15 residues. The germline V gene has CDR1 SGHNT and CDR2 YYREEE (reference sequence). V dropped 4 bases and J dropped 3; count of bases not matched to a gene: 4. The CDR3 spells CASSPTSGKTDTQYF. The CDR3 bases are TGTGCCAGCAGCCCGACTAGCGGGAAGACAGATACGCAGTATTTT.

V and J are TRBV20-1 and TRBJ2-7, with TRBD2 matching 13 bases. CDR1 DFQATT and CDR2 SNEGSKA come from the germline V gene (reference sequence). There are 14 residues in the CDR3. The J segment lost 4 bases and the V segment lost 4 bases, leaving 4 bases of the junction unmatched. The CDR3 loop is CSATRTSGRYEQYF. DNA of the CDR3: TGCAGTGCTACCAGGACTAGCGGGAGATACGAGCAGTACTTC.

Only a few counts were recorded for this clonotype. The CDR3 DNA reads TGCAGTGCTAGAGATCAGCTGCGGGAGTGGGTCGGGGAGCTGTTTTTT. Amino acid sequence: CSARDQLREWVGELFF. This chain connects TRBV20-1 to TRBJ2-2, with 7 bases that match TRBD2. The CDR3 loop spans 16 amino acids. Germline V gene lookup returns CDR1 DFQATT and CDR2 SNEGSKA (reference sequence). V was pared by 0 bases and J by 7 bases, with 11 bases of the junction left unmatched.

This clonotype was recorded at least ten times. This chain uses TRBV28 with TRBJ2-1; D ambiguous. The CDR3 is 14 amino acids. V lost 3 bases and J lost 0, with 6 bases in between. CDR1 and CDR2 (germline): MDHEN, SYDVKM. The CDR3 DNA follows: TGTGCCAGCAGTTTCTTGAGCTCCTACAATGAGCAGTTCTTC. This codes for CASSFLSSYNEQFF.

The CDR3 protein is CSAKQTSAVNEQFF. The CDR3 DNA reads as TGCAGTGCCAAACAGACTAGCGCGGTCAATGAGCAGTTCTTC. The J gene is TRBJ2-1, the V gene TRBV20-1, with 8 nucleotides matching TRBD2. The CDR3 has 14 amino acids. From germline, CDR1 is DFQATT and CDR2 SNEGSKA (reference sequence). V lost 6 bases, J lost 6 bases, and 10 bases stayed unmatched.

This clonotype was counted at least ten times. This chain links TRBV29-1 with TRBJ2-7; 14 nucleotides agree with TRBD2. This CDR3 comprises 17 residues. CDR1 SQVTM and CDR2 ANQGSEA come from the germline V gene. Trimming removed 6 bases from V and 1 base from J; junction bases left unmatched: 11. The DNA for the CDR3 is TGCAGCGTCACGGGACTAGCGGGAGCTGGTGGTTCCTACGAGCAGTACTTC. The encoded protein is CSVTGLAGAGGSYEQYF.

A few counts support this clonotype. The chain recombines TRBV20-1 with TRBJ2-3, with D unresolved. The CDR3 sequence is 15 residues long. CDR1 is DFQATT, CDR2 SNEGSKA, per germline (reference sequence). V was pared by 1 base and J by 2 bases, with 13 bases between. The CDR3 reads CSARAYLLDTDTQYF. The DNA of the CDR3 is TGCAGTGCTAGAGCCTATCTATTAGACACAGATACGCAGTATTTT.

There are many counts of this clonotype. V gene TRBV7-9 combines with J gene TRBJ2-7, with 11 bases matching TRBD2. This CDR3 contains 16 residues. Germline V gives CDR1 SEHNR, CDR2 FQNEAQ (reference sequence). Trimming removed 5 bases from V and 5 bases from J; junction bases left unmatched: 11. The DNA of the CDR3 is TGTGCCAGCAGCCGCCACGAACTAGCGGGAGCGGACGAGCAGTACTTC. Translating gives CASSRHELAGADEQYF.